Below, 16 T cell receptor beta chains from the same sample are listed, as sequenced in a study of cytomegalovirus exposure and HLA in healthy donors (dated by TCRdb to about 2017). The library was obtained by the immunoSEQ multiplex PCR assay. The multiplex PCR relied on a mix of 60 forward primers for TCR Vbeta segments and 13 reverse primers for TCR Jbeta segments. TCRdb carries this immuneACCESS record with in-frame sequences only. Its versions omit some clonotypes, under half of them owing to an unresolved V gene in the studies checked, with the rest unexplained. Present in this sample are around 140,000 clones, roughly 72% of which were seen just once. The leading ten clones occupy 1.5% to 2% of the sample. Input material: PBMCs. The receptors were gathered from a man aged 40-55 years in good health and CMV-seronegative.

This chain joins TRBV7-2 and TRBJ1-1; D unresolved. Trimming stripped 3 bases from V and 1 base from J, with 15 bases between. This CDR3 comprises 16 residues. Germline V gene data show CDR1 as SGHTA and CDR2 as FQGNSA. The CDR3 reads CASSFQPDLRNTEAFF. As DNA, the CDR3 is TGTGCCAGCAGCTTTCAGCCCGACTTAAGGAACACTGAAGCTTTCTTT.

The chain links TRBV7-9 to TRBJ2-2; tentatively, D is TRBD1 (6 bases). CDR1 and CDR2 from the germline V gene are SEHNR and FQNEAQ (reference sequence). This CDR3 has 16 residues. V was clipped by 4 bases and J by 0 bases, with 12 bases between them. CDR3 protein: CASSSRGGANTGELFF. The CDR3 nucleotides read TGTGCCAGCAGCTCCAGGGGTGGGGCGAACACCGGGGAGCTGTTTTTT.

The chain combines TRBV9 with TRBJ2-3, with 7 bases lining up with TRBD1. Germline V gene sequence: CDR1 SGDLS, CDR2 YYNGEE. Losses at the gene ends were 2 bases for V and 2 bases for J; bases not matched to a gene: 5. The CDR3 has 15 residues. The CDR3 nucleotides are TGTGCCAGCAGCGTTTACAGGGGCCTCACAGATACGCAGTATTTT. Its translation is CASSVYRGLTDTQYF.

The chain couples TRBV2 to TRBJ1-4; maybe TRBD1 (5 bases). V was cut by 1 base and J by 6 bases, with 12 bases left in between. Germline lookup yields CDR1 SNHLY and CDR2 FYNNEI. The CDR3 is 15 amino acids. CDR3 sequence: CASSEENRRDEKLFF. CDR3 nucleotides: TGTGCCAGCAGTGAAGAGAACAGGAGGGATGAAAAACTGTTTTTT.

V usage is TRBV2 and J usage is TRBJ2-7; unclear D gene. The CDR3 spans 15 residues. Germline CDR1 is SNHLY and CDR2 is FYNNEI. V was cut by 1 base and J by 1 base, with 11 bases left in between. The CDR3 DNA follows: TGTGCCAGCAGTGAAGTTGGTACTCGTTCCTACGAGCAGTACTTC. This codes for CASSEVGTRSYEQYF.

This sequence joins TRBV15 and TRBJ2-1, with TRBD1 identical over 7 bases. Trimming at V came to 1 base and at J to 0 bases, leaving 15 bases not matched to a gene. The CDR3 consists of 20 residues. Germline V CDR1 and CDR2: LNHNV, YYDKDF (reference sequence). Written as DNA, the CDR3 is TGTGCCACCAGCAGAGTGAGGAGACAGGGTGGTATTAGCTCCTACAATGAGCAGTTCTTC. Protein: CATSRVRRQGGISSYNEQFF.

The chain recombines TRBV7-2 with TRBJ2-1; 8 nucleotides match TRBD1. This CDR3 has 16 residues. CDR1 SGHTA and CDR2 FQGNSA come from the germline V gene. The V gene end was trimmed by 5 bases and the J gene end by 7 bases; junction bases not matched to a gene: 13. CDR3 sequence reads: CASSRPGTGGLNEQFF. Written as DNA, the CDR3 is TGTGCCAGCAGCCGCCCCGGGACAGGAGGGTTGAATGAGCAGTTCTTC.

The chain links TRBV1 to TRBJ2-2; the table's D call, TRBD2, has no DNA check behind it. TRBV1 is a documented pseudogene. This CDR3 is 18 amino acids long. CDR3 sequence: CTSSQDLTSGCNTGELFF. The CDR3 nucleotides are TGCACCAGCAGCCAAGATCTGACTAGCGGGTGTAACACCGGGGAGCTGTTTTTT.

The chain employs TRBV6-1 and TRBJ2-5; the match to TRBD2 covers 8 bases. Germline values: CDR1 MNHNS, CDR2 SASEGT. J was trimmed by 0 bases and V by 3 bases; bases with no gene match: 3. CDR3 length: 15 residues. CDR3 loop: CASSDIAGNQETQYF. The CDR3 DNA reads TGTGCCAGCAGTGACATAGCGGGGAACCAAGAGACCCAGTACTTC.

This chain joins TRBV18 and TRBJ1-4; possible D gene TRBD1, 5 bases. This CDR3 is 14 amino acids long. The ends were cut back, 7 bases at V and 0 bases at J, with 9 bases in the middle. Germline CDR1 reads KGHSH; CDR2 reads LQKENI. In nucleotides, the CDR3 is TGTGCCAGCTTTGACAGTGCAACTAATGAAAAACTGTTTTTT. Its protein is CASFDSATNEKLFF.

This clone was counted between two and nine times. The V call is TRBV5-4, the J call TRBJ2-7; 7 bases line up with TRBD1. Trimming took 5 bases from V and 0 from J; bases not matched to a gene: 8. The CDR3 has 15 amino acids. Germline values: CDR1 SGHNT, CDR2 YYREEE (reference sequence). CDR3 sequence reads: CASRRPGQSSYEQYF. The CDR3 DNA reads TGTGCCAGCAGAAGACCGGGACAGAGCTCCTACGAGCAGTACTTC. Filled out from reference TRBV5-4 and TRBJ2-7, the complete variable domain reads ETGVTQSPTHLIKTRGQQVTLRCSSQSGHNTVSWYQQALGQGPQFIFQYYREEENGRGNFPPRFSGLQFPNYSSELNVNALELDDSALYLCASRRPGQSSYEQYFGPGTRLTVT.

This chain links TRBV5-1 with TRBJ2-5; D possibly corresponds to TRBD2 (6 bases). The CDR3 totals 14 residues. Germline CDR1 and CDR2: SGHRS and YFSETQ. V lost 4 bases to trimming and J lost 4 bases, with 14 bases between them. CDR3 in DNA: TGCGCCAGCAGCCCTGGAGGGCCGGGAGAGACCCAGTACTTC. Translation: CASSPGGPGETQYF.

The J gene is TRBJ2-1, the V gene TRBV27; TRBD2 agrees at 7 bases. Trimming at V came to 5 bases and at J to 7 bases, leaving 20 bases not matched to a gene. The CDR3 loop spans 18 amino acids. The germline V gene encodes CDR1 MNHEY and CDR2 SMNVEV (reference sequence). The CDR3 reads CASSPFVSSGPPGNEQFF. The CDR3 DNA follows: TGTGCCAGCAGTCCCTTCGTGAGTAGCGGGCCCCCTGGGAATGAGCAGTTCTTC.

This chain uses TRBV2 with TRBJ2-7; TRBD2 is a possible D gene (6 bases). V gave up 7 bases and J gave up 3 bases, with 16 bases separating them. Germline lookup yields CDR1 SNHLY and CDR2 FYNNEI. The CDR3 length is 14 residues. This CDR3 is CASTEDGTDYEQYF. CDR3 nucleotide sequence: TGTGCCAGCACTGAGGATGGGACTGACTACGAGCAGTACTTC.

V is TRBV7-8 and J is TRBJ1-1; D might be TRBD1 (5 bases). The CDR3 runs 14 residues. Germline assignment: CDR1 SGHVS and CDR2 FQNEAQ. V lost 5 bases and J 2 bases, leaving 12 bases between the germline ends. The CDR3 loop reads CASSPSQGNTEAFF. The CDR3 bases are TGTGCCAGCAGCCCAAGTCAGGGAAACACTGAAGCTTTCTTT.

The V and J genes are TRBV19 and TRBJ2-7, with D possibly being TRBD2 (6 bases). The CDR3 runs 15 residues. Deletions cut 10 bases from V and 3 bases from J, with 22 bases between. Germline assignment: CDR1 LNHDA and CDR2 SQIVND (reference sequence). In nucleotides, the CDR3 is TGTGCCACCGCGTGGGGCGGAGGGCTCGACTACGAGCAGTACTTC. It specifies CATAWGGGLDYEQYF.